Presented here are 22 T cell receptor beta chains from one specimen sequenced in a study of blood T cell repertoires in COVID-19 (dated by TCRdb to the early 2020s). The library relied on the immunoSEQ multiplex PCR assay. Not all clones reach the TCRdb copy of this immuneACCESS table, which keeps in-frame sequences only. Checked studies attribute under half of the gap to unresolved V genes and leave the rest unexplained. This sample lists around 280,000 clones; roughly 90% were detected once. Approximately 10% of the sample belongs to the ten largest clones. Material for sequencing was peripheral blood. The receptors come from a woman aged 25-40 years with COVID-19, enrolled during active disease.

This chain links TRBV29-1 with TRBJ2-5; 10 bases line up with TRBD2. This CDR3 contains 13 residues. The ends lost 4 bases at V and 1 base at J; junction bases unmatched: 0. In germline, CDR1 is SQVTM, CDR2 ANQGSEA. The CDR3: CSVGTSGQETQYF. As DNA, the CDR3 is TGCAGCGTTGGGACTAGCGGCCAAGAGACCCAGTACTTC.

The gene calls are TRBV5-4 and TRBJ2-7; 7 bases agree with TRBD2. From germline, CDR1 is SGHNT and CDR2 YYREEE (reference sequence). This CDR3 region has 14 residues. V was pared by 2 bases and J by 5 bases, with 7 bases of the junction left unmatched. DNA of the CDR3: TGTGCCAGCAGCTTTCTGGGAGGGGACGACGAGCAGTACTTC. Protein: CASSFLGGDDEQYF.

Of note for this clone: Other DNA sequences in the sample encode the same CDR3. The gene calls are TRBV24-1 and TRBJ1-5; D gene unclear. Germline V gene data show CDR1 as KGHDR and CDR2 as SFDVKD. The CDR3 extends over 12 amino acids. Deletions cut 3 bases from V and 4 bases from J, with 3 bases between. CDR3 nucleotide sequence: TGTGCCACCAGTGATCCGAATCAGCCCCAGCATTTT. As protein: CATSDPNQPQHF.

Here the CDR3 DNA reads TGTGCCTTCGGACAGGTCCACGAGCAGTACTTC. It encodes CAFGQVHEQYF. The rearrangement joins TRBV30 to TRBJ2-7; 7 nucleotides align to TRBD1. V shed 7 bases, J shed 5 bases, and the junction held 5 bases outside the gene matches. The CDR3 is 11 residues long. Germline values: CDR1 GTSNPN, CDR2 SVGIG (reference sequence).

In this sample, this clone turned up once. This chain links TRBV2 with TRBJ2-5, with 8 nucleotides matching TRBD1. This CDR3 is built from 16 residues. V lost 3 bases and J lost 4; bases outside the gene matches: 10. Germline CDR1 is SNHLY and CDR2 is FYNNEI. CDR3 bases: TGTGCCAGCAGTGAGACTGGACAGGGTTTAGGAGAGACCCAGTACTTC. Its protein product is CASSETGQGLGETQYF.

The chain combines TRBV18 with TRBJ1-5; 7 nucleotides agree with TRBD1. V gave up 3 bases and J gave up 7 bases; unmatched junction bases: 9. CDR1 and CDR2 (germline): KGHSH, LQKENI. This CDR3 is 15 amino acids long. CDR3 DNA sequence: TGTGCCAGCTCACCCGAGGACAGGACGGGGCAGCCCCAGCATTTT. Translated: CASSPEDRTGQPQHF.

This rearrangement joins TRBV6-5 to TRBJ2-3, with TRBD2 as a possible D gene (6 bases). There are 15 residues in the CDR3. V lost 9 bases and J lost 2, with 18 bases in between. Germline CDR1 reads MNHEY; CDR2 reads SVGAGI. The CDR3 bases are TGTGCCAGTCGGCCGAGGGGACTGCTCACAGATACGCAGTATTTT. It translates to CASRPRGLLTDTQYF.

The chain has TRBV5-1 and TRBJ2-2; 7 bases agree with TRBD1. Germline V gives CDR1 SGHRS, CDR2 YFSETQ. This CDR3 is 17 amino acids long. J gave up 7 bases and V 5 bases, and 17 bases lay outside the gene matches. The CDR3 DNA reads as TGCGCCAGCAGTGGAGGACAGGTGTCCCCCTTAGGCGGGGAGCTGTTTTTT. Its protein product is CASSGGQVSPLGGELFF.

The rearrangement joins TRBV11-2 to TRBJ2-3; D uncertain. The CDR3 covers 14 residues. Germline V CDR1 and CDR2: SGHAT, FQNNGV. The V gene lost 0 bases and the J gene lost 6 bases, with 10 bases spanning the gap. In DNA, the CDR3 is TGTGCCAGCAGCTTAGATCCCCGAGTCGATACGCAGTATTTT. Encoded protein: CASSLDPRVDTQYF.

This chain joins TRBV29-1 and TRBJ2-3; 8 nucleotides agree with TRBD2. The CDR3 extends over 13 amino acids. CDR1 and CDR2 from the germline V gene are SQVTM and ANQGSEA. The trim removed 8 bases at V and 1 base at J, leaving 5 bases unmatched. In DNA form, the CDR3 reads TGCAGCCATAGCGGGACGGGCACAGATACGCAGTATTTT. The encoded protein is CSHSGTGTDTQYF.

V gene TRBV6-1 combines with J gene TRBJ2-3; TRBD2 agrees at 11 bases. Trimming cost V 4 bases and J 6 bases; bases outside gene matches: 9. Germline-derived CDR1 and CDR2 are MNHNS and SASEGT. The CDR3 is 16 residues long. CDR3 nucleotides: TGTGCCAGCAGTGGACATAGCGGGAGGGCCACGGATACGCAGTATTTT. Amino acid sequence: CASSGHSGRATDTQYF.

The rearrangement links TRBV30 to TRBJ1-5, with D possibly TRBD1 on 5 matching bases. V gave up 3 bases and J gave up 6 bases, with 12 bases separating them. This CDR3 spans 13 amino acids. Looked up from germline, CDR1 is GTSNPN and CDR2 is SVGIG (reference sequence). In nucleotides, the CDR3 is TGTGCCTGGAGGGGGGGATTGGGTCAGCCCCAGCATTTT. Its translation is CAWRGGLGQPQHF.

The chain is built from TRBV7-2 and TRBJ2-1; 7 bases map to TRBD2. V dropped 1 base and J dropped 12; count of bases not matched to a gene: 6. There are 13 residues in the CDR3. Per the germline V gene, CDR1 is SGHTA and CDR2 is FQGNSA. CDR3 in DNA: TGTGCCAGCAGCTTAGGGGACTACCAAGGGCAGTTCTTC. Protein sequence: CASSLGDYQGQFF.

This clone was recorded only once. The chain employs TRBV5-1 and TRBJ2-7; 12 bases agree with TRBD1. This CDR3 spans 15 amino acids. Germline CDR1 reads SGHRS; CDR2 reads YFSETQ. V trimming: 2 bases; J trimming: 3 bases; junction bases outside the gene matches: 3. The CDR3 loop reads CASSLGTGGFYEQYF. CDR3 in DNA: TGCGCCAGCAGCTTAGGGACAGGGGGCTTCTACGAGCAGTACTTC.

The V and J genes are TRBV28 and TRBJ1-5; maybe TRBD1 (6 bases). CDR1 is MDHEN, CDR2 SYDVKM, per germline. V was cut by 5 bases and J by 11 bases, with 22 bases left in between. This CDR3 has 15 amino acids. The CDR3 is CASSPTRQGFGAQHF. Here the CDR3 DNA reads TGTGCCAGCAGTCCGACCCGGCAGGGGTTCGGGGCCCAGCATTTT. Drawing the rest from reference TRBV28 and TRBJ1-5, the complete variable domain is DVKVTQSSRYLVKRTGEKVFLECVQDMDHENMFWYRQDPGLGLRLIYFSYDVKMKEKGDIPEGYSVSREKKERFSLILESASTNQTSMYLCASSPTRQGFGAQHFGDGTRLSIL.

The sample holds a few counts of this clone. V usage is TRBV19 and J usage is TRBJ1-1, with TRBD1 as a possible D gene (5 bases). V gave up 4 bases and J gave up 5 bases, with 11 bases separating them. CDR3 length equals 13 residues. The V gene's germline CDR1 is LNHDA and CDR2 SQIVND (reference sequence). In DNA form, the CDR3 reads TGTGCCAGTAGTACAGCCCCAGGGACTGAAGCTTTCTTT. It codes for CASSTAPGTEAFF.

The chain recombines TRBV28 with TRBJ2-1, with 10 nucleotides matching TRBD2. The CDR3 extends over 14 amino acids. The germline V gene has CDR1 MDHEN and CDR2 SYDVKM. Unmatched junction bases numbered 3, after V lost 3 bases and J lost 7 bases. DNA for the CDR3: TGTGCCAGCAGTTTTGCTAGCGGGAGTAATGAGCAGTTCTTC. Encoded protein: CASSFASGSNEQFF. The entire variable domain, with the rest obtained from reference TRBV28 and TRBJ2-1, is as follows: DVKVTQSSRYLVKRTGEKVFLECVQDMDHENMFWYRQDPGLGLRLIYFSYDVKMKEKGDIPEGYSVSREKKERFSLILESASTNQTSMYLCASSFASGSNEQFFGPGTRLTVL.

A single count supports this clone. The rearrangement links TRBV4-2 to TRBJ1-1; D is uncertain. The germline V and J ends were trimmed by 0 bases and 1 base, with 12 bases remaining between them. CDR1 LGHNA and CDR2 YNFKEQ come from the germline V gene. CDR3 length: 16 amino acids. CDR3 residues: CASSQEIHTRNTEAFF. In DNA form, the CDR3 reads TGTGCCAGCAGCCAAGAGATTCACACCAGGAACACTGAAGCTTTCTTT.

The chain carries TRBV28 and TRBJ1-5; D not resolved. This CDR3 has 12 residues. Trimming cost V 8 bases and J 7 bases, with 12 bases left between them. Germline V gene lookup returns CDR1 MDHEN and CDR2 SYDVKM. CDR3 sequence (DNA): TGTGCCAGCCGGGAGGTGCGGCAGCCCCAGCATTTT. Protein product: CASREVRQPQHF.

A word on this clone: This sample includes further DNA sequences coding for the same CDR3. The V call is TRBV19, the J call TRBJ2-2, with a weak D call TRBD1 (5 bases). Between the trimmed V and J ends, which lost 6 bases and 1 base, there was a span of 9 bases. Germline-derived CDR1 and CDR2 are LNHDA and SQIVND (reference sequence). This CDR3 comprises 14 residues. The CDR3 DNA follows: TGTGCCAGTAGAGGGGTGGGGAACACCGGGGAGCTGTTTTTT. It yields the protein CASRGVGNTGELFF.

V usage is TRBV7-8 and J usage is TRBJ1-2; no clear D. CDR3 length: 16 residues. Germline CDR1 reads SGHVS; CDR2 reads FQNEAQ. The V and J ends lost 1 base and 2 bases respectively, with 14 bases between them. The CDR3 protein is CASSLGVAGWNYGYTF. The CDR3 DNA is TGTGCCAGCAGCTTAGGGGTGGCAGGCTGGAACTATGGCTACACCTTC. Full variable domain (remainder filled in from reference TRBV7-8 and TRBJ1-2): GAGVSQSPRYKVAKRGQDVALRCDPISGHVSLFWYQQALGQGPEFLTYFQNEAQLDKSGLPSDRFFAERPEGSVSTLKIQRTQQEDSAVYLCASSLGVAGWNYGYTFGSGTRLTVV.

The chain combines TRBV28 with TRBJ1-5; D is possibly TRBD1 (6 bases). The CDR3 extends over 16 amino acids. Germline V gene sequence: CDR1 MDHEN, CDR2 SYDVKM. V shed 6 bases and J shed 0 bases, with 15 bases lying between them. As DNA, the CDR3 is TGTGCCAGCAGGACAGGCCCCTTTTATAGCAATCAGCCCCAGCATTTT. It yields the protein CASRTGPFYSNQPQHF.